These 14 T cell receptor beta chains originate from one sample sequenced in a study of prognosis after radiotherapy for stage I lung cancer. Two-round multiplex PCR on genomic DNA was the method by which TCR beta CDR3 was amplified. Gene-specific primers for each TRBV and TRBJ gene drove first-round PCR. TCRdb analysed the multiplex PCR reads with MiXCR anew, one entry per CDR3 protein. The sample has about 13,000 distinct CDR3 sequences, 25% to 35% seen once; the top ten hold 9.5% to 14%. The material sequenced was PBMCs, taken before or after stereotactic body radiation therapy (not recorded which). Receptors were obtained from a donor over 45 with non-small cell lung cancer.

This clonotype was seen repeatedly, ten times or more. The V gene is TRBV4-1, the J gene TRBJ2-7; D gene ambiguous. CDR3 length: 14 residues. V was cut by 1 base and J by 5 bases, with 12 bases left in between. Germline CDR1 is MGHRA and CDR2 is YSYEKL. The CDR3 protein is CASSQGARNHEQYF. The CDR3 DNA follows: TGCGCCAGCAGCCAAGGTGCCAGAAATCACGAGCAGTACTTC.

This clonotype was seen at least ten times. The chain joins TRBV27 to TRBJ2-5, with D perhaps being TRBD1 or TRBD2 (5 bases each). Trimming shortened V by 5 bases and J by 5 bases, and 15 bases separated the two germline ends. This CDR3 comprises 14 residues. From germline, CDR1 is MNHEY and CDR2 SMNVEV (reference sequence). The CDR3 coding sequence is TGTGCCAGCAGTGAAACAGGTTGGGGGGAGACCCAGTACTTC. The encoded protein is CASSETGWGETQYF.

About this clonotype: A read error may produce the germline difference seen at one junction end. The rearrangement joins TRBV20-1 to TRBJ2-1; 8 bases line up with TRBD2. This CDR3 is 15 amino acids long. CDR1 and CDR2 from the germline V gene are DFQATT and SNEGSKA (reference sequence). CDR3 in DNA: TGCAGGGCAACTAGCGGAAGACCGGGCCACGATGAGCGGTTCTTC. Residues: CRATSGRPGHDERFF.

This clonotype is deemed medium-sized (0.01 to 0.1%). The gene calls are TRBV28 and TRBJ2-1; D is perhaps TRBD1 or TRBD2 (5 bases each). Germline loops: CDR1 MDHEN, CDR2 SYDVKM. The CDR3 covers 15 residues. The ends were cut back, 8 bases at V and 0 bases at J, with 14 bases in the middle. Here the CDR3 DNA reads TGTGCCAGCGGGGGTGTGACCCTCTCCTACAATGAGCAGTTCTTC. It is translated as CASGGVTLSYNEQFF.

In this sample, this clonotype turned up a few times. One end of the junction fails to match germline, which may point to a read error. The chain combines TRBV6-2 or TRBV6-3 with TRBJ2-7; D remains unclear. Germline assignment: CDR1 MNHEY and CDR2 SVGEGT. The CDR3 loop spans 15 amino acids. For the CDR3, the DNA is TGTGCCAGCAGTGAAGACTTTGAGATCTCCTACGAGCAGCACTTC. Encoded protein: CASSEDFEISYEQHF.

This clonotype is labeled medium-sized. The chain has TRBV5-1 and TRBJ2-7; the match to TRBD1 covers 8 bases. The CDR3 is made up of 15 amino acids. Germline loops: CDR1 SGHRS, CDR2 YFSETQ. V trimming: 4 bases; J trimming: 0 bases; junction bases outside the gene matches: 6. CDR3 amino acids: CASSPDRGGSYEQYF. Written as DNA, the CDR3 is TGCGCCAGCAGCCCCGACAGGGGAGGCTCCTACGAGCAGTACTTC.

For this clonotype: One end of the junction does not line up with germline, which may come from a read error. The V and J genes are TRBV7-9 and TRBJ2-6; D may be TRBD1 (5 bases). Germline CDR1 is SEHNR and CDR2 is FQNEAQ (reference sequence). The CDR3 is made up of 15 amino acids. CDR3 in amino acids: CASSLVHSGANVQTF. CDR3 DNA: TGTGCCAGCAGCTTAGTTCATTCTGGGGCCAACGTCCAGACTTTC.

This clonotype occurred many times. The gene calls are TRBV9 and TRBJ1-6, with D perhaps matching TRBD1 (5 bases). The germline V and J ends were trimmed by 0 bases and 5 bases, with 9 bases remaining between them. Germline CDR1 and CDR2: SGDLS and YYNGEE. There are 15 residues in the CDR3. This CDR3 is CASSVGRANNSPLHF. CDR3 sequence (DNA): TGTGCCAGCAGCGTAGGCAGGGCCAATAATTCACCCCTCCACTTT.

This clonotype was observed once. A junction boundary mismatches the germline segment, possibly from a read error. The V and J genes are TRBV6-1 and TRBJ2-7, with a weak D call TRBD1 (6 bases). The CDR3 extends over 15 amino acids. Germline CDR1 reads MNHNS; CDR2 reads SASEGT. The CDR3 DNA follows: TGTCCCAGCAGTGAAGGTGGCAGGGGTACGTACGAGCAGTACTTC. It codes for CPSSEGGRGTYEQYF.

Of note for this clonotype: This sequence is one base from a far larger clone and is likely a read error. V is TRBV2 and J is TRBJ2-5; D is perhaps TRBD1 (5 bases). TRBJ2-1 matches the DNA end more closely, so the J call is doubtful. The CDR3 has 13 residues. Germline V CDR1 and CDR2: SNHLY, FYNNEI. The CDR3 here is CASKQEIYNEQFF. CDR3 nucleotides: TGTGCCAGCAAACAGGAGATCTACAATGAGCAGTTCTTC.

With respect to this clonotype: This may stem from a read error, because a much larger clone lies one nucleotide away. V is TRBV20-1 and J is TRBJ2-5; perhaps TRBD2 as D (6 bases). V lost 3 bases to trimming and J lost 3 bases, with 14 bases between them. CDR1 and CDR2 (germline): DFQATT, SNEGSKA (reference sequence). The CDR3 sequence is 14 residues long. The CDR3 sequence: CSARSSGDKETQYF. The CDR3 region has the DNA TGCAGTGCTAGGTCATCGGGAGATAAAGAGACCCAGTACTTC.

This clonotype counts as medium-sized. The genes are TRBV12-3 or TRBV12-4 and TRBJ1-2; TRBD1 aligns across 9 bases. The CDR3 covers 14 residues. Trimming cost V 5 bases and J 8 bases; bases outside gene matches: 9. CDR3 nucleotides: TGTGCCAGCAGTCCAATACAGGGGGCAAAAGGCTACACCTTC. This gives the protein CASSPIQGAKGYTF.

This clonotype was counted many times. The chain uses TRBV18 and TRBJ2-3; D gene ambiguous. Germline-derived CDR1 and CDR2 are KGHSH and LQKENI. The V end was cut by 2 bases, the J end by 6 bases, with 6 bases between. This CDR3 has 12 residues. CDR3 region: CASSPGVDTQYF. DNA for the CDR3: TGTGCCAGCTCACCAGGTGTTGATACGCAGTATTTT.

The chain links TRBV20-1 to TRBJ2-7; 12 nucleotides agree with TRBD2. Germline V gene lookup returns CDR1 DFQATT and CDR2 SNEGSKA (reference sequence). CDR3 length equals 14 residues. V dropped 8 bases and J dropped 8; count of bases not matched to a gene: 13. The CDR3 region has the DNA TGCAGTTTGCGACCGACTAGCGGGGGCTCGCAGCAGTACTTC. Translation: CSLRPTSGGSQQYF.